The sequence of this T cell receptor beta chain was determined in a study of STAT5B mutations in CD4+ large granular lymphocyte leukemia. Sequencing was at survey level. Sequencing was performed with immunoSEQ multiplex PCR; in TCRdb, only in-frame clones are kept and a portion is missing. The table shows about 30,000 clones, with 65% to 80% occurring only once. CDR1 and CDR2 from the germline V gene are MGHRA and YSYEKL. V was pared by 2 bases and J by 3 bases, with 5 bases of the junction left unmatched. The length of the CDR3 is 17 residues. This clone was seen more than once but under ten times. Its antigen remains unidentified. Study-level findings and limits: Patient CD4-sorted repertoires looked more clonal than healthy CD4+ repertoires, even without putative leukemic clones.

The gene calls are TRBV4-1 and TRBJ2-7; 15 nucleotides line up with TRBD2. Material for sequencing was CD4+ T cells from blood buffy coats. The clonotype originates from a human donor in good health. The CDR3 region is CASSQPGTSGRSYEQYF. For the CDR3, the DNA is TGCGCCAGCAGCCAACCTGGGACTAGCGGGAGGAGCTACGAGCAGTACTTC.